These T cell receptor beta chains were read from a single sample in a study of blood T cell repertoires in COVID-19. Method: immunoSEQ multiplex PCR; TCRdb's copy keeps in-frame clones and lacks some. Of around 320,000 clones detected, just under 90% appear once; the ten largest clones hold approximately 2.9%. Sequenced input: PBMCs or T cells enriched from blood (not recorded which). These receptors all come from a woman between 45 and 65 years old who had been exposed to COVID-19. Each CDR3 is given with its conserved first and last residue. D genes are given only for firm matches. Not all rows give a size; the values are once, few, many and, for expanded clones, a class.

-	-	TRBJ2-7	TRBV6-5	CASSYRQGVRHYEQYF	TGTGCCAGCAGTTACCGCCAGGGCGTCCGCCACTACGAGCAGTACTTC
TRBD2	-	TRBJ2-7	TRBV3-1/TRBV3-2	CASSQTLAGRTSYEQYF	TGTGCCAGCAGCCAGACTTTAGCGGGGCGAACCTCCTACGAGCAGTACTTC
TRBD1	once	TRBJ1-1	TRBV18	CASSPRQGDTEAFF	TGTGCCAGCTCACCCCGACAGGGAGACACTGAAGCTTTCTTT
TRBD2	-	TRBJ2-3	TRBV4-1	CASSSREGGTDTQYF	TGCGCCAGCAGCTCCCGGGAGGGCGGCACAGATACGCAGTATTTT
-	-	TRBJ2-1	TRBV9	CASSVGGSRGYNEQFF	TGTGCCAGCAGCGTAGGGGGTAGCAGGGGCTACAATGAGCAGTTCTTC
TRBD1	few	TRBJ1-3	TRBV5-6	CASSPIGGQGGENTIYF	TGTGCCAGCAGCCCGATTGGAGGACAGGGTGGGGAAAACACCATATATTTT
-	-	TRBJ1-1	TRBV9	CASSLSGQNTEAFF	TGTGCCAGCAGCCTCTCAGGACAGAACACTGAAGCTTTCTTT
-	-	TRBJ1-4	TRBV15	CATSRDQVTGSNEKLFF	TGTGCCACCAGCAGAGATCAAGTGACAGGTTCTAATGAAAAACTGTTTTTT
-	-	TRBJ1-5	TRBV28	CASSLGSGTNSNQPQHF	TGTGCCAGCAGCCTAGGGTCCGGGACAAATAGCAATCAGCCCCAGCATTTT
-	-	TRBJ2-5	TRBV5-6	CASSLGGSETQYF	TGTGCCAGCAGCTTGGGCGGTTCAGAGACCCAGTACTTC
TRBD1	-	TRBJ2-3	TRBV10-3	CAIKRPSGQGVDTQYF	TGTGCCATCAAAAGGCCATCGGGACAGGGAGTGGATACGCAGTATTTT
-	-	TRBJ2-1	TRBV4-1	CASSQQQTSYNEQFF	TGCGCCAGCAGCCAACAACAGACATCCTACAATGAGCAGTTCTTC
TRBD1	-	TRBJ2-7	TRBV28	CASSRDRGTLYEQYF	TGTGCCAGCAGCCGAGACAGGGGCACTCTCTACGAGCAGTACTTC
-	-	TRBJ1-6	TRBV28	CASRDGQSSYNSPLHF	TGTGCCAGCAGGGACGGACAGAGCTCCTATAATTCACCCCTCCACTTT
-	-	TRBJ2-1	TRBV21-1	CAKSDRYRPNEQFF	TGTGCCAAGTCCGACAGATATCGCCCCAATGAGCAGTTCTTC
TRBD1	-	TRBJ1-2	TRBV6-5	CASSSPGQGKDGYTF	TGTGCCAGCAGTTCTCCGGGACAGGGGAAGGATGGCTACACCTTC
TRBD1	-	TRBJ1-1	TRBV27	CASRYRGGTEAFF	TGTGCCAGCAGATACAGGGGAGGTACTGAAGCTTTCTTT
-	-	TRBJ1-1	TRBV10-3	CAISDVAGVKGTEAFF	TGTGCCATCAGTGATGTCGCAGGGGTAAAAGGGACTGAAGCTTTCTTT
TRBD1	-	TRBJ2-2	TRBV5-8	CASSFVRGHAGELFF	TGTGCCAGCAGCTTCGTTAGGGGGCACGCCGGGGAGCTGTTTTTT
TRBD2	-	TRBJ2-3	TRBV6-2/TRBV6-3	CASSWLRSGVDPDTQYF	TGTGCCAGCAGTTGGCTGAGAAGCGGGGTAGACCCAGATACGCAGTATTTT
-	-	TRBJ2-6	TRBV6-5	CASSYGQGFGANVLTF	TGTGCCAGCAGTTACGGCCAGGGTTTTGGGGCCAACGTCCTGACTTTC
-	-	TRBJ2-3	TRBV15	CATSRDPVVPDTQYF	TGTGCCACCAGCAGAGATCCGGTCGTCCCAGATACGCAGTATTTT
-	-	TRBJ1-3	TRBV30	CAVTSGNTIYF	TGTGCGGTGACTTCTGGAAACACCATATATTTT
-	few	TRBJ1-2	TRBV7-9	CASSLAANYGYTF	TGTGCCAGCAGCTTGGCGGCTAACTATGGCTACACCTTC
TRBD2	-	TRBJ2-3	TRBV7-8	CASSKRLAGAHSTDTQYF	TGTGCCAGCAGCAAGCGACTAGCGGGGGCCCATAGCACAGATACGCAGTATTTT
-	-	TRBJ2-1	TRBV28	CASSPVQGFMGSSYNEQFF	TGTGCCAGCAGTCCAGTACAGGGTTTTATGGGATCGTCCTACAATGAGCAGTTCTTC
-	-	TRBJ1-1	TRBV5-1	CASSLSGANTEAFF	TGCGCCAGCAGCTTGAGCGGGGCGAACACTGAAGCTTTCTTT
-	-	TRBJ1-6	TRBV9	CASSVDFGGSPLHF	TGTGCCAGCAGCGTAGATTTTGGGGGCTCACCCCTCCACTTT
TRBD2	-	TRBJ2-7	TRBV6-5	CASSYGLAGAYEQYF	TGTGCCAGCAGTTACGGACTAGCGGGAGCCTACGAGCAGTACTTC
TRBD1	-	TRBJ1-1	TRBV19	CASSQGADTEAFF	TGTGCCAGTAGCCAGGGGGCTGACACTGAAGCTTTCTTT
-	-	TRBJ1-2	TRBV2	CASSEFRQREYGYTF	TGTGCCAGCAGTGAATTCCGACAGAGAGAGTATGGCTACACCTTC
-	-	TRBJ1-5	TRBV20-1	CSASAGADQPQHF	TGCAGTGCTAGTGCTGGGGCGGATCAGCCCCAGCATTTT
TRBD1	-	TRBJ2-7	TRBV15	CATSRSYDRGAEQYF	TGTGCCACCAGCAGGTCGTATGACAGGGGCGCCGAGCAGTACTTC
TRBD2	-	TRBJ2-5	TRBV15	CATSFTSGDKQETQYF	TGTGCCACCAGCTTTACTAGCGGGGACAAACAAGAGACCCAGTACTTC
TRBD2	-	TRBJ2-4	TRBV27	CASSIRGVAKNIQYF	TGTGCCAGCAGCATCCGGGGGGTAGCCAAAAACATTCAGTACTTC
-	-	TRBJ1-5	TRBV18	CASSPGFEGQPQHF	TGTGCCAGCTCACCAGGGTTTGAGGGTCAGCCCCAGCATTTT
-	-	TRBJ2-3	TRBV29-1	CSVGKGGPTDTQYF	TGCAGCGTTGGTAAGGGAGGACCCACAGATACGCAGTATTTT
TRBD1	-	TRBJ2-5	TRBV7-2	CASSAIGGVQTQYF	TGTGCCAGCAGTGCGATAGGGGGCGTGCAGACCCAGTACTTC
-	-	TRBJ2-5	TRBV7-2	CASSPRTNQETQYF	TGTGCCAGCAGCCCGAGGACTAACCAAGAGACCCAGTACTTC
-	-	TRBJ2-1	TRBV19	CASSISPGGGRDNEQFF	TGTGCCAGTAGTATATCGCCCGGCGGGGGCCGCGATAATGAGCAGTTCTTC
-	-	TRBJ2-7	TRBV2	CASSDNRGGHEQYF	TGTGCCAGCAGTGACAACAGGGGAGGCCACGAGCAGTACTTC
-	-	TRBJ2-3	TRBV3-1/TRBV3-2	CASSQAIRVADTQYF	TGTGCCAGCAGCCAAGCTATCAGGGTCGCAGATACGCAGTATTTT
TRBD2	-	TRBJ2-5	TRBV9	CASSVAGLAGSETQYF	TGTGCCAGCAGCGTAGCGGGACTAGCGGGGTCGGAGACCCAGTACTTC
-	-	TRBJ1-5	TRBV19	CASSLPGERWPQHF	TGTGCCAGTAGTCTGCCGGGAGAGAGGTGGCCCCAGCATTTT
-	-	TRBJ1-2	TRBV30	CAGGRHGYTF	TGTGCCGGAGGGAGACATGGCTACACCTTC
TRBD2	once	TRBJ2-1	TRBV11-2	CASSPGLAGVAPNNEQFF	TGTGCCAGCAGCCCCGGACTAGCGGGGGTTGCCCCAAACAATGAGCAGTTCTTC
TRBD1	-	TRBJ2-7	TRBV5-5	CASSLDVGTGQYRSYEQYF	TGTGCCAGCAGCTTGGATGTGGGGACAGGCCAATACCGCTCCTACGAGCAGTACTTC
TRBD1	-	TRBJ2-1	TRBV5-1	CASSLQEGASYNEQFF	TGCGCCAGCAGCTTGCAAGAGGGGGCGAGCTACAATGAGCAGTTCTTC
-	-	TRBJ1-6	TRBV7-9	CASETGLGSPLHF	TGTGCCAGCGAGACAGGCCTTGGTTCACCCCTCCACTTT
TRBD1	-	TRBJ2-3	TRBV5-8	CASSTGTGGTQYF	TGTGCCAGCAGCACCGGGACAGGGGGTACGCAGTATTTT
TRBD1	-	TRBJ2-5	TRBV5-1	CASAISQGAGETQYF	TGCGCCAGCGCAATATCACAGGGGGCGGGAGAGACCCAGTACTTC
TRBD2	-	TRBJ2-3	TRBV24-1	CATGTSGEKADTQYF	TGTGCCACGGGTACTAGCGGGGAGAAAGCAGATACGCAGTATTTT
TRBD1	-	TRBJ1-1	TRBV10-3	CAISLGQGNTEAFF	TGTGCCATCAGCCTTGGACAGGGGAATACTGAAGCTTTCTTT
-	-	TRBJ2-7	TRBV10-3	CAISALGQDYEQYF	TGTGCCATCAGTGCGTTAGGTCAGGACTACGAGCAGTACTTC